The rows below give T cell receptor beta chains drawn from one sample of a study of cytomegalovirus exposure and HLA in healthy donors. TCRdb's copy holds only in-frame clones and misses some; the assay was immunoSEQ multiplex PCR. There are 90,000 to 120,000 clones in the sample; under 85% occur only once, and 4.2% lies in the top ten. Sequencing was done on a sample of PBMCs. These receptors all come from a male donor in good health and CMV-seronegative. The CDR3 runs from the conserved cysteine through the conserved F or W. D genes are given only for firm matches. Expanded clones are given a class, and other clones once, few, many or no size at all.

>NA|TRBJ2-1|16|TRBV10-1|NA
CASSESGLIHYNEQFF
TGCGCCAGCAGTGAGTCGGGCTTGATACATTACAATGAGCAGTTCTTC
>TRBD1|TRBJ1-1|14|TRBV28|NA
CASSPGTVNTEAFF
TGTGCCAGCAGTCCCGGGACAGTGAACACTGAAGCTTTCTTT
>TRBD2|TRBJ2-3|17|TRBV5-4|NA
CASSQGWTSGNTDTQYF
TGTGCCAGCAGCCAAGGATGGACTAGCGGGAACACAGATACGCAGTATTTT
>NA|TRBJ1-3|16|TRBV9|NA
CASSPGGGSSGNTIYF
TGTGCCAGCAGCCCTGGGGGGGGGAGCTCTGGAAACACCATATATTTT
>NA|TRBJ1-1|14|TRBV18|NA
CASSPPELNTEAFF
TGTGCCAGCTCACCACCGGAGTTGAACACTGAAGCTTTCTTT
>TRBD1|TRBJ2-7|15|TRBV25-1|NA
CASSEYRQGFDEQYF
TGTGCCAGCAGTGAATATCGACAGGGGTTCGACGAGCAGTACTTC
>TRBD2|TRBJ2-7|16|TRBV25-1|NA
CASSETGLAGTYEQYF
TGTGCCAGCAGTGAAACGGGACTAGCGGGAACCTACGAGCAGTACTTC
>NA|TRBJ2-3|13|TRBV6-5|NA
CASRPGSTDTQYF
TGTGCCAGCAGGCCGGGGAGCACAGATACGCAGTATTTT
>TRBD1|TRBJ1-2|13|TRBV5-8|NA
CASRGQHFYGYTF
TGTGCCAGCAGGGGACAGCACTTTTATGGCTACACCTTC
>TRBD1|TRBJ2-5|16|TRBV28|NA
CASSLSPGQGRETQYF
TGTGCCAGCAGTTTATCCCCCGGACAGGGGAGAGAGACCCAGTACTTC
>NA|TRBJ2-7|13|TRBV19|NA
CASSWEVDYEQYF
TGTGCCAGTAGTTGGGAGGTAGACTACGAGCAGTACTTC
>TRBD1|TRBJ1-2|15|TRBV5-1|NA
CASSLEGQGADGYTF
TGCGCCAGCAGCTTGGAGGGACAGGGGGCAGATGGCTACACCTTC
>TRBD1|TRBJ2-7|16|TRBV25-1|few
CASRGTGPLSNYEQYF
TGTGCCAGCAGGGGGACAGGACCGCTGTCCAACTACGAGCAGTACTTC
>TRBD1|TRBJ2-3|13|TRBV29-1|NA
CSAPGQGTDTQYF
TGCAGCGCCCCGGGACAGGGCACAGATACGCAGTATTTT
>TRBD2|TRBJ2-2|16|TRBV27|NA
CASSENSGKGTGEMFF
TGTGCCAGCAGTGAAAATAGCGGGAAGGGCACCGGGGAAATGTTTTTT
>TRBD1|TRBJ1-4|15|TRBV27|NA
CASKPGGSANEKLFF
TGTGCCAGCAAACCAGGGGGCTCGGCTAATGAAAAACTGTTTTTT
>NA|TRBJ1-3|16|TRBV5-4|NA
CASSIKQGPSGNTIYF
TGTGCCAGCAGCATAAAACAGGGTCCCTCTGGAAACACCATATATTTT
>NA|TRBJ1-6|13|TRBV6-4|NA
CASSGGSNSPLHF
TGTGCCAGCAGTGGAGGGAGTAATTCACCCCTCCACTTT
>NA|TRBJ1-6|15|TRBV28|NA
CASSLWSGGSSPLHF
TGTGCCAGCAGTTTATGGTCTGGCGGGAGTTCACCCCTCCACTTT
>TRBD1|TRBJ2-1|15|TRBV5-4|NA
CASSLRQGKYNEQFF
TGTGCCAGCAGCCTTAGACAGGGGAAATACAATGAGCAGTTCTTC
>TRBD1|TRBJ2-5|17|TRBV2|NA
CASSGPRQGLLQETQYF
TGTGCCAGCAGTGGTCCACGACAGGGTTTACTACAAGAGACCCAGTACTTC
>NA|TRBJ2-1|15|TRBV5-1|NA
CASSSTAKTNNEQFF
TGCGCCAGCAGCTCGACAGCGAAAACTAACAATGAGCAGTTCTTC
>TRBD1|TRBJ2-7|15|TRBV30|NA
CAWSVRGTGDYEQYF
TGTGCCTGGAGTGTTCGTGGGACAGGGGACTACGAGCAGTACTTC
>NA|TRBJ2-7|13|TRBV5-1|NA
CASSLYGGHEQYF
TGCGCCAGCAGCTTGTATGGGGGCCACGAGCAGTACTTC
>NA|TRBJ2-2|17|TRBV7-3|once
CASSLGRPLGETGELFF
TGTGCCAGCAGCCTCGGTCGGCCGCTCGGGGAGACCGGGGAGCTGTTTTTT
>TRBD2|TRBJ2-7|14|TRBV5-1|NA
CASSQTSASYEQYF
TGCGCCAGCAGCCAGACTAGCGCATCCTACGAGCAGTACTTC
>NA|TRBJ1-1|14|TRBV29-1|NA
CSVLIRKQGSEAFF
TGCAGCGTATTAATCCGGAAGCAGGGCTCTGAAGCTTTCTTT
>TRBD2|TRBJ2-5|19|TRBV13|few
CASSRPAVPREGQQETQYF
TGTGCCAGCAGTCGCCCCGCGGTACCCCGGGAGGGCCAACAAGAGACCCAGTACTTC
>TRBD1|TRBJ2-7|18|TRBV6-4|NA
CASSDRGQGLSQNYEQYF
TGTGCCAGCAGTGACCGAGGACAGGGTCTGTCCCAAAACTACGAGCAGTACTTC
>TRBD2|TRBJ2-3|15|TRBV10-1|NA
CASSGGLAGADTQYF
TGCGCCAGCAGCGGGGGACTAGCGGGTGCAGATACGCAGTATTTT
>TRBD1|TRBJ2-5|15|TRBV11-3|few
CASSVRGQTWETQYF
TGTGCCAGCAGCGTGAGGGGACAGACCTGGGAGACCCAGTACTTC